The present entry profiles one TCR beta chain with its context. This record comes from a study of blood T cell repertoires in COVID-19. Sequenced by immunoSEQ multiplex PCR; TCRdb stores in-frame clones only, minus some. The sample has fewer than 100,000 clones; around 90% are singletons. This CDR3 region has 15 residues. CDR1 and CDR2 from the germline V gene are MNHEY and SVGAGI. Trimming removed 5 bases from V and 7 bases from J, with 18 bases in between. The TCR comes from a woman aged 80 or older with acute or convalescent COVID-19. The chain combines TRBV6-5 with TRBJ1-3; maybe TRBD1 (5 bases). The material sequenced was peripheral blood. The CDR3 region is CASSRDTSGGNTIYF. For the CDR3, the DNA is TGTGCCAGCAGTCGCGACACCAGCGGGGGGAACACCATATATTTT.